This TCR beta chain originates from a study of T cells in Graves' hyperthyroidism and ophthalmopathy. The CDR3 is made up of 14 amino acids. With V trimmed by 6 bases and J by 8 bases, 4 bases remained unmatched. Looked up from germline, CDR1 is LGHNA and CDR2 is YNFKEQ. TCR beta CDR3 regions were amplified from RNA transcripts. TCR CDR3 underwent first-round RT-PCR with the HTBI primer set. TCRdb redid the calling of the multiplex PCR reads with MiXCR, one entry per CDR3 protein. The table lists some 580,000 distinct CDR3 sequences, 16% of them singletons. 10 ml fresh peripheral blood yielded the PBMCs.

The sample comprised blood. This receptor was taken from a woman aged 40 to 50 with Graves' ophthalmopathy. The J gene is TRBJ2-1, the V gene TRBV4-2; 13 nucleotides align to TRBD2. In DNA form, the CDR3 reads TGTGCCAGCAGTCCACTAGCGGGAGGGCATGAGCAGTTCTTC. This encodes CASSPLAGGHEQFF.